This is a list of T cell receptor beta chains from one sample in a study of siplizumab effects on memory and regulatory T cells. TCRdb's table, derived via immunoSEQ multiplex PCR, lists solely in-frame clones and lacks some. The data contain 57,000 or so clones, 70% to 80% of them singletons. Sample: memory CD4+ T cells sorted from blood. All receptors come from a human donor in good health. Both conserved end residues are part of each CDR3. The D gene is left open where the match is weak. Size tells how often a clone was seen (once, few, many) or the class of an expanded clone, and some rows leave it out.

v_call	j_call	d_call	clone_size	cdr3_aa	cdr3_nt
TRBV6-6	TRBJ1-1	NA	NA	CASSYQGKNTEAFF	TGTGCCAGCAGTTACCAGGGAAAGAACACTGAAGCTTTCTTT
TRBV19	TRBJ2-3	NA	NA	CASSISASTDTQYF	TGTGCCAGTAGTATATCCGCCAGCACAGATACGCAGTATTTT
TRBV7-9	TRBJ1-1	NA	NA	CASSRGTNTEAFF	TGTGCCAGCAGCCGCGGGACGAACACTGAAGCTTTCTTT
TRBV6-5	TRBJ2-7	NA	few	CASRGLLSYEQYF	TGTGCCAGCAGGGGGCTCCTGTCCTACGAGCAGTACTTC
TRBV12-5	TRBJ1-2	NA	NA	CASGNRITYGYTF	TGTGCTAGTGGTAACAGGATCACCTATGGCTACACCTTC
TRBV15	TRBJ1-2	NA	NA	CATSRDASWEGLAYGYTF	TGTGCCACCAGCAGAGATGCCTCTTGGGAAGGGTTGGCCTATGGCTACACCTTC
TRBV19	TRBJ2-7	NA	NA	CASSRSRATNYEQYF	TGTGCCAGTAGTAGATCCCGGGCCACCAACTACGAGCAGTACTTC
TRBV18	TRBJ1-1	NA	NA	CASSALTVNTEAFF	TGTGCCAGCTCAGCCTTAACAGTGAACACTGAAGCTTTCTTT
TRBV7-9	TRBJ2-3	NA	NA	CASSLVPQRDTQYF	TGTGCCAGCAGCTTAGTCCCCCAGCGGGATACGCAGTATTTT
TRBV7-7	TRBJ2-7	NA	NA	CASSPGQRSEQYF	TGTGCCAGCAGTCCTGGACAGAGGAGCGAGCAGTACTTC
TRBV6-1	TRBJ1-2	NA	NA	CASSEALGGGYTF	TGTGCCAGCAGTGAAGCGCTAGGGGGTGGCTACACCTTC
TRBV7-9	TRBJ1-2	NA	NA	CASSSAGPPSYGYTF	TGTGCCAGCAGCTCAGCGGGACCACCGTCCTATGGCTACACCTTC
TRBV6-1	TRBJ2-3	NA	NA	CASSEYRMGAGSGPDTQYF	TGTGCCAGCAGTGAATATAGAATGGGTGCAGGGTCTGGCCCAGATACGCAGTATTTT
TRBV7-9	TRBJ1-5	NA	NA	CASSSNTGGNQPQHF	TGTGCCAGCAGCTCAAATACCGGGGGGAATCAGCCCCAGCATTTT
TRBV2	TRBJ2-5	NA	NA	CATRRARQETQYF	TGTGCCACCCGAAGAGCCCGCCAAGAGACCCAGTACTTC
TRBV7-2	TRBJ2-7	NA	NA	CASSLVAEQYF	TGTGCCAGCAGCTTAGTTGCCGAGCAGTACTTC
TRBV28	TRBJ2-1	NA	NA	CASTMRGVDEQFF	TGTGCCAGCACCATGAGGGGGGTCGATGAGCAGTTCTTC
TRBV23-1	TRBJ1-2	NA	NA	CASSQNPSAPYGYTF	TGCGCCAGCAGTCAAAACCCTTCGGCCCCCTATGGCTACACCTTC
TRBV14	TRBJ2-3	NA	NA	CASSSPLGDNRQRWTLTDTQYF	TGTGCCAGCAGCTCTCCCTTAGGGGACAACCGACAACGCTGGACCCTCACAGATACGCAGTATTTT
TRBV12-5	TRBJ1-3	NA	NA	CASGLVGRGGNTIYF	TGTGCTAGTGGTTTGGTGGGACGGGGTGGAAACACCATATATTTT
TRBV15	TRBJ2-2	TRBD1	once	CATRDRTNTGELFF	TGTGCCACCCGGGACAGAACGAACACCGGGGAGCTGTTTTTT
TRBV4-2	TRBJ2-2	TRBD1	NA	CASSITGTGANTGELFF	TGTGCCAGCAGCATTACCGGGACAGGGGCTAACACCGGGGAGCTGTTTTTT
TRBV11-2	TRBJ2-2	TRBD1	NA	CASSSRRDRGSGELFF	TGTGCCAGCAGCTCACGCCGGGACAGGGGATCCGGGGAGCTGTTTTTT
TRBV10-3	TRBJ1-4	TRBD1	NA	CAISSTQGAPNEKLFF	TGTGCCATCAGTAGCACTCAGGGGGCGCCTAATGAAAAACTGTTTTTT
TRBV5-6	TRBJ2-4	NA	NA	CASSFPRGSPAKNIQYF	TGTGCCAGCAGCTTCCCCCGGGGCAGCCCCGCCAAAAACATTCAGTACTTC
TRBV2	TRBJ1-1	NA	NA	CASRDTGITEAFF	TGTGCCAGCAGGGACACCGGGATCACTGAAGCTTTCTTT
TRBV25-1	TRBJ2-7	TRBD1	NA	CASSAGDRGLTYEQYF	TGTGCCAGCAGTGCCGGGGACAGGGGGCTCACCTACGAGCAGTACTTC
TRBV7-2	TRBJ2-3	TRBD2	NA	CASPLEIAGGFRTDTQYF	TGTGCCAGCCCGTTAGAGATAGCGGGCGGATTCCGCACAGATACGCAGTATTTT
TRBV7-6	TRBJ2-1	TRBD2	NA	CASSFSGGFYNEQFF	TGTGCCAGCAGCTTTAGCGGGGGCTTTTACAATGAGCAGTTCTTC
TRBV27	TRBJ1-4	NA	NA	CASSLSGGRSEKLFF	TGTGCCAGCAGTTTATCAGGGGGAAGGAGTGAAAAACTGTTTTTT
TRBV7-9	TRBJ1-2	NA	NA	CASSRREDYGYTF	TGTGCCAGCAGCCGCAGGGAAGACTACGGCTACACCTTC
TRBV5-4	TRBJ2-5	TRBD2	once	CASSLAGAGSKETQYF	TGTGCCAGCAGCTTGGCCGGAGCGGGGAGCAAAGAGACCCAGTACTTC
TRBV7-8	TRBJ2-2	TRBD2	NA	CASGAGGTNTGELFF	TGTGCCAGCGGGGCGGGGGGAACGAACACCGGGGAGCTGTTTTTT
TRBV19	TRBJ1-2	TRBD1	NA	CASSIKIRTGGYGYTF	TGTGCCAGTAGTATCAAAATAAGGACAGGGGGCTATGGCTACACCTTC
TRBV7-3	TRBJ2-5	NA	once	CASSRSGQETQYF	TGTGCCAGCAGCAGGAGTGGGCAAGAGACCCAGTACTTC
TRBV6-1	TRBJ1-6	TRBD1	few	CASSLQGENSPLHF	TGTGCCAGCAGTCTTCAGGGGGAGAATTCACCCCTCCACTTT
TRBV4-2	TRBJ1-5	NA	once	CASSQDKVQPQHF	TGTGCCAGCAGCCAAGATAAGGTTCAGCCCCAGCATTTT
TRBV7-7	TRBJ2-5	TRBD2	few	CASSQLAGRKETQYF	TGTGCCAGCAGCCAACTAGCGGGGCGCAAAGAGACCCAGTACTTC
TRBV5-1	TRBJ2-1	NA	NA	CASSFGLLLYNEQFF	TGCGCCAGCAGCTTTGGACTTTTACTTTACAATGAGCAGTTCTTC
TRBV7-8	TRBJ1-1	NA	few	CASSSLGRTEGTEAFF	TGTGCCAGCAGCTCTCTGGGTCGGACCGAGGGCACTGAAGCTTTCTTT
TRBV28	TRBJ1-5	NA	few	CASSSTQGNQPQHF	TGTGCCAGCAGTTCGACACAGGGTAATCAGCCCCAGCATTTT
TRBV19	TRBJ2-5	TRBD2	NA	CASALRGAGIQETQYF	TGTGCCAGTGCCCTAAGGGGAGCGGGGATACAAGAGACCCAGTACTTC
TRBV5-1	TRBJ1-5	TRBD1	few	CASSPLPGGKQPQHF	TGCGCCAGCAGCCCTCTCCCAGGGGGCAAACAGCCCCAGCATTTT
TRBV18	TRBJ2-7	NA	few	CASSNSYEQYF	TGTGCCAGCTCAAACTCCTACGAGCAGTACTTC
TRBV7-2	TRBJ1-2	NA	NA	CASSLNPPRGLGMDGYTF	TGTGCCAGCAGCTTAAATCCCCCCCGCGGGTTGGGGATGGATGGCTACACCTTC